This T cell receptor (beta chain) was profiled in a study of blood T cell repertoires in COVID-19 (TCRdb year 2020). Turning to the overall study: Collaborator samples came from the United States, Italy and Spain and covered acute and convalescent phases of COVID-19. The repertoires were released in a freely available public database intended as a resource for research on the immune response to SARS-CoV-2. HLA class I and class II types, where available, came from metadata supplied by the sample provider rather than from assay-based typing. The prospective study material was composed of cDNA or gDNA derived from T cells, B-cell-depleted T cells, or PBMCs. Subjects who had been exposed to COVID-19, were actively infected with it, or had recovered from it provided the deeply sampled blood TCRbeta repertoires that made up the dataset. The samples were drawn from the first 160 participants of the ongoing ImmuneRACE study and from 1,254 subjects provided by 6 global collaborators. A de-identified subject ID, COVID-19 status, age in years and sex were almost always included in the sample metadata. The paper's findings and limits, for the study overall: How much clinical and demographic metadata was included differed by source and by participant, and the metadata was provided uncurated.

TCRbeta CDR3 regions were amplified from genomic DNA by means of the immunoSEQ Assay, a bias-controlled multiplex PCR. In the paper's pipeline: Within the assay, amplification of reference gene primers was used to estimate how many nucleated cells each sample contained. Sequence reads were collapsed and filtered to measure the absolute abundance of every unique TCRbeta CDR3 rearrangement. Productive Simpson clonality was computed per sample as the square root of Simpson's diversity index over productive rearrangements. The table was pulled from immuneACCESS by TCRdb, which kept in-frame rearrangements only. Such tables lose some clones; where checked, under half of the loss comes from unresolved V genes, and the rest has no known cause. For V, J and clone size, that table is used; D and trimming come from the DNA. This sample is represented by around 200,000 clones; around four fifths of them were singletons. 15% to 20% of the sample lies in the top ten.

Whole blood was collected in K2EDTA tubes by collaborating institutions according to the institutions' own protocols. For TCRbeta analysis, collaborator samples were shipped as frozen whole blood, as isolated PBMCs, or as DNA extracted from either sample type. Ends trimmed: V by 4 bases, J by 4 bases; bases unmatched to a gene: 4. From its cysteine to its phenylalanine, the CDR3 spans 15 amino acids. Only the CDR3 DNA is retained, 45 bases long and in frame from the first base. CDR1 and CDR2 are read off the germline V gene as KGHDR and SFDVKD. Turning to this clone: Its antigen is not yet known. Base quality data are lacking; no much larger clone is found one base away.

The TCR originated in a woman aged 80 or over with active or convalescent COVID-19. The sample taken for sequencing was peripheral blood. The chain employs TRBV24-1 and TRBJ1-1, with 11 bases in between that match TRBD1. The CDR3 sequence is CATSDRDRGSTEAFF. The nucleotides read TGTGCCACCAGTGACCGGGACAGGGGGTCCACTGAAGCTTTCTTT.